The sequence of this TCR beta chain was determined in a study of cytomegalovirus exposure and HLA in healthy donors. Whole-study context: The 90 to 150 validation repertoires, a later analysis reported, used the same platform as the approximately 700 first-cohort repertoires. Study conclusions and caveats: One later analysis, an examination of the 90 to 150 validation repertoires, found that first-cohort TCR clusters tended to co-occur in them. Cytomegalovirus-associated TCR beta chains were listed, numbering under 200.

The V segment lost 6 bases and the J segment 3 bases; nucleotides outside the gene matches: 9. This CDR3 is 15 amino acids long. Germline values: CDR1 ENHRY, CDR2 SYGVKD. This clone was detected only once. What it binds is not known. Method: immunoSEQ multiplex PCR; TCRdb's copy keeps in-frame clones and lacks some. The sample lists about 250,000 clones; about 90% were seen once. A 120-subject validation cohort, separate from the approximately 720-subject first cohort, supplied the donors. The sequenced sample was PBMCs. This chain uses TRBV10-3 with TRBJ1-1; 8 bases align to TRBD1. This TCR derives from a man aged 18 to 30 in good health and CMV-seropositive. The CDR3 nucleotides read TGTGCCATCAGAAGGACAGGGAATGTAGACACTGAAGCTTTCTTT. This codes for CAIRRTGNVDTEAFF.